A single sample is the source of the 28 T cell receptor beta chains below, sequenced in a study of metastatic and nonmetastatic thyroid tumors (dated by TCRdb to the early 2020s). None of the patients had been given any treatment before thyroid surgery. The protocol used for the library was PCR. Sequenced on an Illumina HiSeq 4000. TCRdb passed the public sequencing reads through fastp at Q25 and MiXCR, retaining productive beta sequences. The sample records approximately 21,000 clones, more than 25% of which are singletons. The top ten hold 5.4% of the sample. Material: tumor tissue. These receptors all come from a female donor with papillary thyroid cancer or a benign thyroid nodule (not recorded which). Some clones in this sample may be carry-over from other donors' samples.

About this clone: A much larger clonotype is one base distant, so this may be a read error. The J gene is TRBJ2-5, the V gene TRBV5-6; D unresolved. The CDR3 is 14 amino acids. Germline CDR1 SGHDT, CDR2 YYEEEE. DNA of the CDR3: TGTGCCAGCAGCCCGTCAGGTAACCAAGATACCCAGTACTTC. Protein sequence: CASSPSGNQDTQYF. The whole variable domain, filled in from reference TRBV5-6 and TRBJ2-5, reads DAGVTQSPTHLIKTRGQQVTLRCSPKSGHDTVSWYQQALGQGPQFIFQYYEEEERQRGNFPDRFSGHQFPNYSSELNVNALLLGDSALYLCASSPSGNQDTQYFGPGTRLLVL.

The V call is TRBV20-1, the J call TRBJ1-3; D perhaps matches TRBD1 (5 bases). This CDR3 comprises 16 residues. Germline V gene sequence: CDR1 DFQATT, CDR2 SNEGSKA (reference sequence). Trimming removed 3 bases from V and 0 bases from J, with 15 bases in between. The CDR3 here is CSARLSGFYSGNTIYF. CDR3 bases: TGCAGTGCTAGGTTGTCAGGGTTCTACTCTGGAAACACCATATATTTT.

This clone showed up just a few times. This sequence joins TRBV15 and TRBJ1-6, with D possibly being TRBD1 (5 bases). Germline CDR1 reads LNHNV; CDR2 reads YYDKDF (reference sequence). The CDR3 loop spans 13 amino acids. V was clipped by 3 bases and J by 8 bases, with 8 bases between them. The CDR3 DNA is TGTGCCACCAGCAGGAGCAGGGATTCACCCCTCCACTTT. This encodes CATSRSRDSPLHF.

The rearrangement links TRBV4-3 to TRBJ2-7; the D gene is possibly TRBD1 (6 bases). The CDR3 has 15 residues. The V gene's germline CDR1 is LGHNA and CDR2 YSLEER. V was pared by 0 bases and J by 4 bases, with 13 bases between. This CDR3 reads CASSQEGARGYEQYF. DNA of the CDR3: TGCGCCAGCAGCCAAGAGGGGGCCAGGGGATACGAGCAGTACTTC.

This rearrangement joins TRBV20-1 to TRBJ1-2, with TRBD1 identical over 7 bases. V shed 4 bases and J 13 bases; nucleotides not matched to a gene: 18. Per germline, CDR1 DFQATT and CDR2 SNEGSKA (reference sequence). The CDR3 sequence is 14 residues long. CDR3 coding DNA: TGCAGTGCTACCCGGGACAGCATCTCTTATGGATGCACCTTC. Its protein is CSATRDSISYGCTF.

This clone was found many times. CDR3 region: CASSLTGRTDTQYF. The CDR3 DNA sequence: TGTGCCAGCAGTTTGACAGGGAGGACAGATACGCAGTATTTT. This rearrangement joins TRBV12-3 or TRBV12-4 to TRBJ2-3; the D gene is possibly TRBD1 (7 bases). V lost 3 bases and J 3 bases, leaving 10 bases between the germline ends. The CDR3 spans 14 residues.

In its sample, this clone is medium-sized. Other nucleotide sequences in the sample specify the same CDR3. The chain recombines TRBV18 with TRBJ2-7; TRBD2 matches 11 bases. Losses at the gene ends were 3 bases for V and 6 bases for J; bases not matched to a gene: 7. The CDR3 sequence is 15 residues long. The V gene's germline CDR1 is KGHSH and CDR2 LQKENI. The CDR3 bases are TGTGCCAGCTCACCTGTAGCGGGGGGGGTGTTCGAGCAGTACTTC. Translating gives CASSPVAGGVFEQYF.

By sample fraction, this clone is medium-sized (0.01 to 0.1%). In nucleotides, the CDR3 is TGCGCCAGCAGCTTGGACAGGGACCTCTATGGCTACACCTTC. Amino acids: CASSLDRDLYGYTF. This rearrangement joins TRBV5-1 to TRBJ1-2; maybe TRBD1 (6 bases). CDR1 and CDR2 (germline): SGHRS, YFSETQ. V lost 0 bases to trimming and J lost 4 bases, with 10 bases between them. There are 14 residues in the CDR3.

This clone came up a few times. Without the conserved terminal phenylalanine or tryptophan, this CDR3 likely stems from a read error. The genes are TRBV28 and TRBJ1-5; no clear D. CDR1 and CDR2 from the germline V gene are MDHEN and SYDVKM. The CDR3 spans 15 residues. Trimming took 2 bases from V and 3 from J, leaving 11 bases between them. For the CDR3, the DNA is TGTGCCAGCAGTTTAGCAGGATTGATCAATCAGCCCCAGCATCTT. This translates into CASSLAGLINQPQHL.

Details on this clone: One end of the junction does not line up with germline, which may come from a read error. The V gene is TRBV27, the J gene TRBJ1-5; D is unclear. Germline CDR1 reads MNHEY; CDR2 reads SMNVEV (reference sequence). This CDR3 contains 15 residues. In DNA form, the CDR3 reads TGTGCCAGCAGTTTATCTGCACCGACTTATCAGCCCCAGAATTTT. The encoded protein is CASSLSAPTYQPQNF.

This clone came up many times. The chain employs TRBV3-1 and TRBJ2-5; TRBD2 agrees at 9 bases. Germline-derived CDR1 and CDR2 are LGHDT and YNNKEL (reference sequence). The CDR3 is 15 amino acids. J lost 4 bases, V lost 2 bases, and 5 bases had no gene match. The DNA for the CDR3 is TGTGCCAGCAGCCAATCGCGGGGGGGAGGAGAGACCCAGTACTTC. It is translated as CASSQSRGGGETQYF.

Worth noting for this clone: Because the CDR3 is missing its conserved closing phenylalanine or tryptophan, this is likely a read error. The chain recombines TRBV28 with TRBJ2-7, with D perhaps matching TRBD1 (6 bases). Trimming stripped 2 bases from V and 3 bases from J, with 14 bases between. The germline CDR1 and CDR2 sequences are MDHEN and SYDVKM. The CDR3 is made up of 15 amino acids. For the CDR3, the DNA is TGTGCCAGCAGTTTAAAATTTACAGGGATCTACGAGCAGTACTCC. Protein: CASSLKFTGIYEQYS.

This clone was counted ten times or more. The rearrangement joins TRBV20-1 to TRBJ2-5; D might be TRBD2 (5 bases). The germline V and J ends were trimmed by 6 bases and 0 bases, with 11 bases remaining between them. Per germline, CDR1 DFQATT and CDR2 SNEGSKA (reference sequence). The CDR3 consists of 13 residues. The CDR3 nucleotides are TGCAGTGCGACCCTAGCTTACCAAGAGACCCAGTACTTC. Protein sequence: CSATLAYQETQYF.

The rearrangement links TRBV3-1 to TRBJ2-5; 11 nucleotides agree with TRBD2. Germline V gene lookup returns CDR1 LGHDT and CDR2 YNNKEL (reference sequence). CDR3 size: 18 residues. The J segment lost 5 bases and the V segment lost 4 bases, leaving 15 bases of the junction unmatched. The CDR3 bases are TGTGCCAGCAGCCGTAGGACTAGCGGGCGGGGGGTTGAGGAGACCCAGTACTTC. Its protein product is CASSRRTSGRGVEETQYF.

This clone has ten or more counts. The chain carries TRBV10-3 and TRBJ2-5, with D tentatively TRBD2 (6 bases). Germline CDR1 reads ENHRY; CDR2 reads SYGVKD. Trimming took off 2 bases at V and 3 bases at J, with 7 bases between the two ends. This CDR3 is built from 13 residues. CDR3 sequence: CAISEGGKETQYF. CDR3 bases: TGTGCCATCAGTGAGGGGGGGAAAGAGACCCAGTACTTC.

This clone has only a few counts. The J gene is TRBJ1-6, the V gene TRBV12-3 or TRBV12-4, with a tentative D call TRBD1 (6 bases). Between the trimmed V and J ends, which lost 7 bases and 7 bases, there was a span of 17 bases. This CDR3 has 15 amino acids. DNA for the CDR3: TGTGCCAGCATTTATGGGGCGGGGGGCAATTCACCCCTCCACTTT. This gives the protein CASIYGAGGNSPLHF.

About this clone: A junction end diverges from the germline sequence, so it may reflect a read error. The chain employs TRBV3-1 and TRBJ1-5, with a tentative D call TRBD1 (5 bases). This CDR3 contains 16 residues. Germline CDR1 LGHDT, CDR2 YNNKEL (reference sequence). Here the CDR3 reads CAISQSRVGSNQPQHF. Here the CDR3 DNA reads TGTGCCATCAGCCAATCCAGGGTCGGTTCTAATCAGCCCCAGCATTTT.

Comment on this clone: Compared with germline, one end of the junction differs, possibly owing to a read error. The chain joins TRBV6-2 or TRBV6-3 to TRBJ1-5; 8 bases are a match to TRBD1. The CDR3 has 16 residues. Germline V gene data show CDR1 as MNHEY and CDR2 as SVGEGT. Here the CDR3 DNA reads TGTGCCAGCAGAATTAACAGGGGGAATAGCAATCAGCCCAAGCATTTT. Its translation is CASRINRGNSNQPKHF.

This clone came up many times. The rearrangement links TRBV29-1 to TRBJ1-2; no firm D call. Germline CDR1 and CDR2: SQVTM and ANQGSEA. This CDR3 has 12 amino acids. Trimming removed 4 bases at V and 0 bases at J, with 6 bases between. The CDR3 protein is CSVVTANYGYTF. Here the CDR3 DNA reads TGCAGCGTTGTCACAGCTAACTATGGCTACACCTTC.

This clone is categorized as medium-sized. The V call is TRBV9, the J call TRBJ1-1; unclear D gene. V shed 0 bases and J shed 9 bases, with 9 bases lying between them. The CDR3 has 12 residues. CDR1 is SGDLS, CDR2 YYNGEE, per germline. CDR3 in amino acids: CASSVEVMQAFF. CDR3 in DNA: TGTGCCAGCAGCGTAGAAGTGATGCAAGCTTTCTTT.

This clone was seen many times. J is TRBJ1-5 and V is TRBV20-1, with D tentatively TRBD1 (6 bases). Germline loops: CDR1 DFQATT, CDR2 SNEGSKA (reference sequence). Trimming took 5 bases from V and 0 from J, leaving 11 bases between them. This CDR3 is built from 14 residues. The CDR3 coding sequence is TGCAGTGCTCTCGGACAGTATAGCAATCAGCCCCAGCATTTT. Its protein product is CSALGQYSNQPQHF.

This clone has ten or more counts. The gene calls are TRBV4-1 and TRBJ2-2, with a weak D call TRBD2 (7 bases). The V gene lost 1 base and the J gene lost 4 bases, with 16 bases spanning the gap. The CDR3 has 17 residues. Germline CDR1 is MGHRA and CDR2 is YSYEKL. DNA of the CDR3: TGCGCCAGCAGCCAAGTTCGGGGGGCCGGACGCACCGGGGAGCTGTTTTTT. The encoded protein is CASSQVRGAGRTGELFF.

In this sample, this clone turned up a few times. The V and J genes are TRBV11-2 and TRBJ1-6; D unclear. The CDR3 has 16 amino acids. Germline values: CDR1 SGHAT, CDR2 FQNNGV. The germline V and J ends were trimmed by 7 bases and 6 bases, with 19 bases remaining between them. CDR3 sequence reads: CASMSRWARVNSPLHF. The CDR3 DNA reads TGTGCCAGCATGAGCCGGTGGGCACGGGTTAATTCACCCCTCCACTTT. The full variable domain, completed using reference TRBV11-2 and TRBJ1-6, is EAGVAQSPRYKIIEKRQSVAFWCNPISGHATLYWYQQILGQGPKLLIQFQNNGVVDDSQLPKDRFSAERLKGVDSTLKIQPAKLEDSAVYLCASMSRWARVNSPLHFGNGTRLTVT.

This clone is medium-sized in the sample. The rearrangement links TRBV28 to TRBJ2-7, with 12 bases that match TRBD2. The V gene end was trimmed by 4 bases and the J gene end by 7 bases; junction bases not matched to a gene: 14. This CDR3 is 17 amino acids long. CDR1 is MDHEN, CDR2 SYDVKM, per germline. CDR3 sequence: CASSSEPSGGAFGEQYF. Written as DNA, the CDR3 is TGTGCCAGCAGTTCGGAACCTAGCGGGGGGGCGTTCGGGGAGCAGTACTTC.

In DNA, the CDR3 is TGTGCCAGCAGTGACAGCATGAACACTGAAGCTTTCTTT. This encodes CASSDSMNTEAFF. The chain has TRBV6-1 and TRBJ1-1; D not resolved. Looked up from germline, CDR1 is MNHNS and CDR2 is SASEGT. V lost 3 bases, J lost 0 bases, and 5 bases lay in between. The CDR3 spans 13 residues.

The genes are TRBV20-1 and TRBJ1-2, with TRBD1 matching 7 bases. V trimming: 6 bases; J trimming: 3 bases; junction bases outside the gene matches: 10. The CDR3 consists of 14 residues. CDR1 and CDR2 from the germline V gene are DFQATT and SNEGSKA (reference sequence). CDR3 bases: TGCAGTGCCGATCAACGGGACAGCTACTATGGCTACACCTTC. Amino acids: CSADQRDSYYGYTF.

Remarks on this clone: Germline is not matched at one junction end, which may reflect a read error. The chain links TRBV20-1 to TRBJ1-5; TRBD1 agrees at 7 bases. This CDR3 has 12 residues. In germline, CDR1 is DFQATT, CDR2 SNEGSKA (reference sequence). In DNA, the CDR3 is TGCAGCGCTGGCCGGCGGGGACAGCCCCATCATTTT. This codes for CSAGRRGQPHHF.

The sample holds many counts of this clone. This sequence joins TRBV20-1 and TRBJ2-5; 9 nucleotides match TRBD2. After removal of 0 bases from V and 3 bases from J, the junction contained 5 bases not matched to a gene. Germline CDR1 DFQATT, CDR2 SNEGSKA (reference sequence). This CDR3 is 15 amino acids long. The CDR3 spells CSARELRLAEETQYF. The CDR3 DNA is TGCAGTGCTAGAGAGCTGAGACTAGCGGAAGAGACCCAGTACTTC.